Reported below is one T cell receptor (beta chain). Its antigen is currently unknown. There are 14 residues in the CDR3. Germline loops: CDR1 SGHTA, CDR2 FQGNSA. Trimming left V 5 bases short and J 8 bases short, with 18 bases between. These data originate in a study of cytomegalovirus exposure and HLA in healthy donors. General study points: A list of around 160 TCR beta chains associated with cytomegalovirus was given.

Both 60 Vbeta primers and 13 Jbeta primers went into the PCR. Sequencing used immunoSEQ multiplex PCR; TCRdb keeps in-frame clones, though not all of them. The table has some 130,000 clones, 76% seen once. The sample comprised PBMCs. The clonotype comes from a middle-aged man in good health and CMV-seronegative. The V gene is TRBV7-2, the J gene TRBJ1-2, with TRBD1 as a possible D gene (6 bases). Here the CDR3 reads CASSPRTASCGYTF. As DNA, the CDR3 is TGTGCCAGCAGCCCAAGGACAGCGTCTTGCGGCTACACCTTC.